This note documents a single T cell receptor (beta chain) sequence. Its antigen is currently unknown. With 60 Vbeta and 13 Jbeta primers, the PCR was carried out. As processed by the authors: Among the unique TCR beta chains that a later analysis counted, about 85 million in all, about 11 million were shared. TCRdb keeps only in-frame clones here, not all; method: immunoSEQ multiplex PCR. V, J and clone size derive from that table, while D and trimming were established from the DNA sequence. The sample table sets out tens of thousands of clones. The data stem from a study of cytomegalovirus exposure and HLA in healthy donors. Study-level information: The Caucasian-associated ancestry cluster held around 81% of 350 to 450 genotyped donors. Study-level results: Being productive about 90% or about 30% of the time was typical of most TCR beta V segments in an earlier analysis. A further, later analysis showed that HLA-associated TCR beta chains (compared with equally common others) were more clonally expanded.

V was trimmed by 1 base and J by 2 bases, leaving 9 bases between them. CDR3 size: 15 residues. Germline CDR1 is LGHNA and CDR2 is YNFKEQ. This TCR came from a man between 25 and 39 years old in good health and CMV-seropositive. The V and J genes are TRBV4-2 and TRBJ1-3, with unresolved D. Input material: PBMCs. Here the CDR3 reads CASSQVEGAGNTIYF. DNA of the CDR3: TGTGCCAGCAGCCAAGTAGAGGGTGCTGGAAACACCATATATTTT.